This is a list of T cell receptor beta chains from one sample in a study of cytomegalovirus exposure and HLA in healthy donors. This table comes from immunoSEQ multiplex PCR, and its TCRdb copy is limited to in-frame clones, with some not included. The sample consists of about 190,000 clones, roughly three quarters of them appearing once. Input material: PBMCs. Receptors were obtained from a woman aged 18-35 years in good health and CMV-seronegative. Both conserved end residues are part of each CDR3. A D gene is named only where the DNA matches it firmly. Clone size, where shown, is once, few, many, or a class for clones that have expanded.

j_gene: TRBJ2-1
v_gene: TRBV9
abundance: few
d_gene: NA
CDR3nt: TGTGCCAGCAGCCCCGTCAGGGGGAGGAATGAGCAGTTCTTC
CDR3aa: CASSPVRGRNEQFF

j_gene: TRBJ2-7
v_gene: TRBV2
abundance: NA
d_gene: TRBD2
CDR3nt: TGTGCCAGCAGTGGGACTAGCGGGGGGAGGTACGAGCAGTACTTC
CDR3aa: CASSGTSGGRYEQYF

j_gene: TRBJ2-3
v_gene: TRBV6-1
abundance: NA
d_gene: TRBD2
CDR3nt: TGTGCCAGCAGTGAACTAGCGGGGAGCACAGATACGCAGTATTTT
CDR3aa: CASSELAGSTDTQYF

j_gene: TRBJ1-6
v_gene: TRBV27
abundance: NA
d_gene: NA
CDR3nt: TGTGCCAGCAGTTTTTCCGCGGGATCTTGGTCACCCCTCCACTTT
CDR3aa: CASSFSAGSWSPLHF

j_gene: TRBJ2-5
v_gene: TRBV7-3
abundance: NA
d_gene: TRBD2
CDR3nt: TGTGCCAGCAGCTTAAATCTAGCGGGAGGGGTTCAAGAGACCCAGTACTTC
CDR3aa: CASSLNLAGGVQETQYF

j_gene: TRBJ2-7
v_gene: TRBV16
abundance: NA
d_gene: TRBD1
CDR3nt: TGTGCCAGCAGAAGGGACAGGGCGACCTACGAGCAGTACTTC
CDR3aa: CASRRDRATYEQYF

j_gene: TRBJ2-5
v_gene: TRBV6-1
abundance: once
d_gene: NA
CDR3nt: TGTGCCAGCAAACTGGGGGGGCTCGAAGAGACCCAGTACTTC
CDR3aa: CASKLGGLEETQYF

j_gene: TRBJ2-5
v_gene: TRBV15
abundance: NA
d_gene: TRBD1
CDR3nt: TGTGCCACCAGCAGAGAATTGGGGGACAGGGAGACCCAGTACTTC
CDR3aa: CATSRELGDRETQYF

j_gene: TRBJ1-4
v_gene: TRBV7-9
abundance: NA
d_gene: TRBD1
CDR3nt: TGTGCCAGCAGCTTTTCACAGGGGATGGATGAAAAACTGTTTTTT
CDR3aa: CASSFSQGMDEKLFF

j_gene: TRBJ2-3
v_gene: TRBV7-6
abundance: few
d_gene: NA
CDR3nt: TGTGCCAGCAGCTTAATCCGGAACGGGAGATCAGATACGCAGTATTTT
CDR3aa: CASSLIRNGRSDTQYF

j_gene: TRBJ1-4
v_gene: TRBV19
abundance: NA
d_gene: TRBD1
CDR3nt: TGTGCCAGTAGGCCTCGACAGGGCCACGGGGAAAAACTGTTTTTT
CDR3aa: CASRPRQGHGEKLFF

j_gene: TRBJ2-2
v_gene: TRBV7-9
abundance: NA
d_gene: TRBD2
CDR3nt: TGTGCCAGCAGGCTGGGACTAGCGGGAGTTACAGGGGAGCTGTTTTTT
CDR3aa: CASRLGLAGVTGELFF

j_gene: TRBJ2-1
v_gene: TRBV6-5
abundance: NA
d_gene: NA
CDR3nt: TGTGCCAGCGCTAGGGGTAATGAGCAGTTCTTC
CDR3aa: CASARGNEQFF

j_gene: TRBJ1-5
v_gene: TRBV28
abundance: NA
d_gene: NA
CDR3nt: TGTGCCAGCATGATCGGTAGTAGCAATCAGCCCCAGCATTTT
CDR3aa: CASMIGSSNQPQHF

j_gene: TRBJ2-5
v_gene: TRBV20-1
abundance: few
d_gene: NA
CDR3nt: TGCAGTGGGGCGTACCAAGAGACCCAGTACTTC
CDR3aa: CSGAYQETQYF

j_gene: TRBJ2-7
v_gene: TRBV6-1
abundance: NA
d_gene: NA
CDR3nt: TGTGCCAACGGACTGAACGAGCAGTACTTC
CDR3aa: CANGLNEQYF

j_gene: TRBJ1-4
v_gene: TRBV27
abundance: NA
d_gene: TRBD1
CDR3nt: TGTGCCAGCAGTGCCGACCGACAGGGGGGCGGACTGTTTTTT
CDR3aa: CASSADRQGGGLFF

j_gene: TRBJ2-5
v_gene: TRBV29-1
abundance: NA
d_gene: TRBD1
CDR3nt: TGCAGCGTTGTGCAACAGGGGGCCCTCCAAGAGACCCAGTACTTC
CDR3aa: CSVVQQGALQETQYF

j_gene: TRBJ2-2
v_gene: TRBV7-9
abundance: once
d_gene: NA
CDR3nt: TGTGCCAGCAGCTCAGTGACAGGCCTCGGGACCGGGGAGCTGTTTTTT
CDR3aa: CASSSVTGLGTGELFF

j_gene: TRBJ2-2
v_gene: TRBV4-1
abundance: NA
d_gene: TRBD2
CDR3nt: TGCGCCAGCAGCCAAGAATTGGAACGAGGGGCTAGCGGGAAGAGCACCGGGGAGCTGTTTTTT
CDR3aa: CASSQELERGASGKSTGELFF

j_gene: TRBJ2-3
v_gene: TRBV9
abundance: NA
d_gene: TRBD1
CDR3nt: TGTGCCAGCAGCCCCGGACAGGGACTAGATACGCAGTATTTT
CDR3aa: CASSPGQGLDTQYF

j_gene: TRBJ2-7
v_gene: TRBV6-1
abundance: once
d_gene: TRBD2
CDR3nt: TGTGCCAGCAGTGGGGCGGGAGTCCACGAGCAGTACTTC
CDR3aa: CASSGAGVHEQYF

j_gene: TRBJ1-4
v_gene: TRBV9
abundance: NA
d_gene: NA
CDR3nt: TGTGCCAGCAGCGCTCGGACAGATCCGACTAATGAAAAACTGTTTTTT
CDR3aa: CASSARTDPTNEKLFF

j_gene: TRBJ1-4
v_gene: TRBV30
abundance: NA
d_gene: NA
CDR3nt: TGTGCCTGGAACGCGGGCCTCAATGAAAAACTGTTTTTT
CDR3aa: CAWNAGLNEKLFF

j_gene: TRBJ2-5
v_gene: TRBV9
abundance: NA
d_gene: TRBD2
CDR3nt: TGTGCCAGCAGCGTAGGACTAGCGGAACAAGAGACCCAGTACTTC
CDR3aa: CASSVGLAEQETQYF

j_gene: TRBJ2-1
v_gene: TRBV11-1
abundance: NA
d_gene: NA
CDR3nt: TGTGCCAGCAGCTTATACGGTGAGCAGTTCTTC
CDR3aa: CASSLYGEQFF

j_gene: TRBJ2-7
v_gene: TRBV27
abundance: NA
d_gene: TRBD1
CDR3nt: TGTGCCAGCAGTTTCCGTCCAGGGACAGGGGACTCCGAGCAGTACTTC
CDR3aa: CASSFRPGTGDSEQYF

j_gene: TRBJ2-7
v_gene: TRBV6-1
abundance: NA
d_gene: TRBD1
CDR3nt: TGTGCCAGCAGGGACAGGGTGGGGAACTACGAGCAGTACTTC
CDR3aa: CASRDRVGNYEQYF

j_gene: TRBJ1-5
v_gene: TRBV7-2
abundance: NA
d_gene: TRBD1
CDR3nt: TGTGCCAGCAGCTCAACAGGGGGCGGTCAGCCCCAGCATTTT
CDR3aa: CASSSTGGGQPQHF

j_gene: TRBJ1-2
v_gene: TRBV6-5
abundance: NA
d_gene: NA
CDR3nt: TGTGCCAGCAGCCCGGCGGGGGGGAACTATGGCTACACCTTC
CDR3aa: CASSPAGGNYGYTF

j_gene: TRBJ1-5
v_gene: TRBV9
abundance: NA
d_gene: NA
CDR3nt: TGTGCCAGCAGCGTAGGATGGGGGGGGAGCAATCAGCCCCAGCATTTT
CDR3aa: CASSVGWGGSNQPQHF

j_gene: TRBJ2-7
v_gene: TRBV12-2
abundance: NA
d_gene: NA
CDR3nt: TGTGCAAGTCGACGCTTATCAGGGGACGGTTCCTACGAGCAGTACTTC
CDR3aa: CASRRLSGDGSYEQYF

j_gene: TRBJ1-5
v_gene: TRBV15
abundance: NA
d_gene: NA
CDR3nt: TGTGCCACCAGCCTACCGGGAAAAGGGCAGCAGCCCCAGCATTTT
CDR3aa: CATSLPGKGQQPQHF

j_gene: TRBJ1-1
v_gene: TRBV5-1
abundance: NA
d_gene: NA
CDR3nt: TGCGCCAGCAAACTGGTGAACACTGAAGCTTTCTTT
CDR3aa: CASKLVNTEAFF

j_gene: TRBJ2-6
v_gene: TRBV9
abundance: few
d_gene: TRBD1
CDR3nt: TGTGCCAGCAGCGGAAAACAGGGGCCTGGGGCCAACGTCCTGACTTTC
CDR3aa: CASSGKQGPGANVLTF

j_gene: TRBJ2-1
v_gene: TRBV28
abundance: NA
d_gene: TRBD2
CDR3nt: TGTGCCAGCAGTGTTAGCGGGAGTAATGATGAGCAGTTCTTC
CDR3aa: CASSVSGSNDEQFF

j_gene: TRBJ2-7
v_gene: TRBV28
abundance: NA
d_gene: TRBD2
CDR3nt: TGTGCCAGCAAGGTAGAGGCTAGCGGGAGGGAAACCTACGAGCAGTACTTC
CDR3aa: CASKVEASGRETYEQYF

j_gene: TRBJ2-5
v_gene: TRBV6-5
abundance: NA
d_gene: TRBD1
CDR3nt: TGTGCCAGCACCACAGGGGACGAGACCCAGTACTTC
CDR3aa: CASTTGDETQYF

j_gene: TRBJ1-1
v_gene: TRBV6-5
abundance: NA
d_gene: NA
CDR3nt: TGTGCCAGCAGTAGAGGGGGGAACACTGAAGCTTTCTTT
CDR3aa: CASSRGGNTEAFF

j_gene: TRBJ1-5
v_gene: TRBV2
abundance: NA
d_gene: NA
CDR3nt: TGTGCCAGCAGTGACAGGGGCAATCAGCCCCAGCATTTT
CDR3aa: CASSDRGNQPQHF

j_gene: TRBJ2-7
v_gene: TRBV5-6
abundance: NA
d_gene: NA
CDR3nt: TGTGCCAGCAGCTCCCGGCAGGGTTATAACCACGAGCAGTACTTC
CDR3aa: CASSSRQGYNHEQYF

j_gene: TRBJ2-1
v_gene: TRBV27
abundance: NA
d_gene: TRBD1
CDR3nt: TGTGCCAGCAGGGGGGACAGGGCCCTCTACAATGAGCAGTTCTTC
CDR3aa: CASRGDRALYNEQFF